Listed below are T cell receptor beta chains from one sample, sequenced in a study of STAT5B mutations in CD4+ large granular lymphocyte leukemia. TCRdb's copy holds only in-frame clones and misses some; the assay was immunoSEQ multiplex PCR. The sample holds 2,100 or so clones; 65% to 80% are singletons and the top ten take roughly 2%. Sequencing was carried out using PBMCs. The receptor set was obtained from a woman between 65 and 79 years old with CD4+ T-cell large granular lymphocyte leukemia. Each CDR3 is given without its conserved first and last residue.

>TRBV6-1|TRBJ1-5
ASSEAWGHPDQPQH
>TRBV11-2|TRBJ2-1
ASSLVRDRYPYNEQF
>TRBV19|TRBJ1-1
ASSGQGRHHIRNTEAF
>TRBV2|TRBJ1-1
ASSVRGTEAF
>TRBV6-5|TRBJ1-4
ASSYLPGEEKLF
>TRBV6-1|TRBJ1-1
ASSAGQVGAEAF
>TRBV11-1|TRBJ2-5
ASSKNRGRETQY
>TRBV6-4|TRBJ1-2
ASNGTRGGGLGYT
>TRBV11-3|TRBJ1-4
ASSPFGSSPGEKLF
>TRBV25-1|TRBJ1-2
ASSEWVSGYT
>TRBV10-3|TRBJ2-2
AIRSRANTGELF
>TRBV19|TRBJ1-4
ASSMAGLAEKLF
>TRBV15|TRBJ1-2
ATSRGLGTTYGYT
>TRBV30|TRBJ1-4
AWRLRGALFEKLF
>TRBV11-1|TRBJ2-7
ASSLDRLAVYEQY
>TRBV7-9|TRBJ2-7
ASSQGLAVEQY
>TRBV29-1|TRBJ2-5
SVEASGRSLQETQY
>TRBV6-1|TRBJ1-6
ASSGRSFNSPLH
>TRBV7-7|TRBJ2-2
ASSLMTGELF
>TRBV15|TRBJ2-4
ATSSLAKNIQY
>TRBV6-1|TRBJ1-2
ASMEGERNT
>TRBV2|TRBJ2-7
ASSVEGFTYEQY
>TRBV11-3|TRBJ2-6
ASSPGLGQGTHSGANVLT
>TRBV7-2|TRBJ2-5
ASSFRGGGEETQY
>TRBV11-2|TRBJ2-1
ASSSTGGRNNEQF
>TRBV6-5|TRBJ1-1
ASYRSTEAF
>TRBV29-1|TRBJ1-1
SVEPPARNTEAF
>TRBV6-5|TRBJ1-6
ASSLRDPARSPLH